This T cell receptor beta chain was recorded in a study of blood T cell repertoires in COVID-19 (dated by TCRdb to about 2020). Regarding the study in general: The collaborator samples originated in the United States, Italy and Spain and spanned the acute and convalescent phases of COVID-19. The dataset comprised deeply sampled blood TCRbeta repertoires from subjects exposed to, actively infected with, or recovered from COVID-19. The prospective study material was composed of cDNA or gDNA derived from T cells, B-cell-depleted T cells, or PBMCs. The repertoires were released in a freely available public database meant as a resource for research on the immune response to SARS-CoV-2. Where available, HLA class I and class II types were taken from metadata supplied by the sample provider and were not determined by assay-based typing. The sample metadata nearly always contained a de-identified subject ID, COVID-19 status, age in years and sex. Samples came from the ongoing ImmuneRACE study (first 160 participants) plus 1,254 subjects from 6 global collaborators. On the study overall, not on this receptor specifically: The amount of clinical and demographic metadata varied by source and participant and was provided uncurated.

Worth noting for this clone: Its recognized antigen is unknown. There are no base qualities to consult, and no much larger clone falls within one base.

The immunoSEQ Assay, a bias-controlled multiplex PCR, was used to amplify TCRbeta CDR3 regions from genomic DNA. The source study handled its data this way. The number of nucleated cells in each sample was estimated by amplification of reference gene primers within the assay. To quantify the absolute abundance of each unique TCRbeta CDR3 rearrangement, sequence reads were collapsed and filtered. For each sample, productive Simpson clonality was calculated as the square root of Simpson's diversity index across productive rearrangements. Imported from immuneACCESS, the table was reduced by TCRdb to in-frame sequences with V and J called. These copies leave out some clones; in studies compared against another copy, an unresolved V gene accounts for under half, and the cause of the remainder is not known. D and trimming come from the DNA, and the V and J calls and clone size come from that table. The sample table holds 160,000 or so clones, of which under 95% were seen once. The biggest ten clones account for around 2.1% of the sample.

Each collaborating institution followed its own protocols to collect whole blood in K2EDTA tubes. For TCRbeta analysis, collaborators shipped samples as frozen whole blood, isolated PBMCs, or DNA extracted from either of those sample types. The junction shows trimming of 1 base on V and 6 bases on J, plus 22 bases between the germline ends. Sequences SGHNT (CDR1) and YYREEE (CDR2) are obtained from the germline V gene (reference sequence). From the cysteine up to the phenylalanine, the CDR3 has a length of 18 residues. Just CDR3 DNA is preserved here, 54 bases in frame from base 1. The clonotype comes from a man in his late teens or twenties with acute or convalescent COVID-19. This chain joins TRBV5-4 to TRBJ2-2; a tentative D match to TRBD2 spans 6 bases. Sample: peripheral blood. The CDR3 region has the sequence CASSLLIGGAFVPGELFF. The bases read TGTGCCAGCAGCTTGTTAATTGGAGGGGCTTTTGTCCCCGGGGAGCTGTTTTTT.